Listed below are T cell receptor beta chains from one sample, sequenced in a study of shared clonotypes between healthy human individuals. Libraries were prepared by immunoSEQ multiplex PCR; TCRdb keeps only in-frame clonotypes and omits some of them. The table records approximately 650,000 clones, nearly 97% of them present only once. Sequences were obtained from naive CD8+ T cells sorted from blood. The origin of the receptors is a woman in her 30s in good health. Each CDR3 is given with its conserved first and last residue. A D gene is named only where the DNA matches it firmly. A row's size may be missing; if present it is once, few, many or a size class.

clone_size: NA; d_call: NA; v_call: TRBV10-2; j_call: TRBJ2-7; cdr3_nt: TGCGCCAGCAGTGAGTCGGTGGACTACGAGCAGTACTTC; cdr3_aa: CASSESVDYEQYF
clone_size: NA; d_call: NA; v_call: TRBV2; j_call: TRBJ2-5; cdr3_nt: TGTGCCAGCGTGGACGGAGGCCAGTACTTC; cdr3_aa: CASVDGGQYF
clone_size: NA; d_call: TRBD1; v_call: TRBV16; j_call: TRBJ1-1; cdr3_nt: TGTGCCAGCAGCCAGTTGGACAGGGCCACTGAAGCTTTCTTT; cdr3_aa: CASSQLDRATEAFF
clone_size: NA; d_call: TRBD1; v_call: TRBV5-1; j_call: TRBJ1-1; cdr3_nt: TGCGCCAGCAGTTCGACAGGGGTCACTGAAGCTTTCTTT; cdr3_aa: CASSSTGVTEAFF
clone_size: NA; d_call: NA; v_call: TRBV7-8; j_call: TRBJ2-2; cdr3_nt: TGTGCCAGCAGCTTAGATGACGGGGGGCTCACCGGGGAGCTGTTTTTT; cdr3_aa: CASSLDDGGLTGELFF
clone_size: once; d_call: TRBD1; v_call: TRBV7-9; j_call: TRBJ2-5; cdr3_nt: TGTGCCAGCAGCCCTTACGACCAGGGGGTACAAGAGACCCAGTACTTC; cdr3_aa: CASSPYDQGVQETQYF
clone_size: once; d_call: NA; v_call: TRBV7-6; j_call: TRBJ1-1; cdr3_nt: TGTGCCAGCAGCCTCACAGGTGGCGACACTGAAGCTTTCTTT; cdr3_aa: CASSLTGGDTEAFF
clone_size: NA; d_call: NA; v_call: TRBV15; j_call: TRBJ1-5; cdr3_nt: TGTGCCACCAGCAGTGGACCCCTGCCCCAGCATTTT; cdr3_aa: CATSSGPLPQHF
clone_size: NA; d_call: NA; v_call: TRBV6-5; j_call: TRBJ1-1; cdr3_nt: TGTGCCAGCAGTCAAACAGAATACACTGAAGCTTTCTTT; cdr3_aa: CASSQTEYTEAFF
clone_size: NA; d_call: TRBD1; v_call: TRBV10-2; j_call: TRBJ1-2; cdr3_nt: TGCGCCAGCAGTGAGTCTGGGACAGGGAACTATGGCTACACCTTC; cdr3_aa: CASSESGTGNYGYTF
clone_size: NA; d_call: NA; v_call: TRBV28; j_call: TRBJ1-1; cdr3_nt: TGTGCCAGCAGTTTATATACCCTCTCCCACGAAGCTTTCTTT; cdr3_aa: CASSLYTLSHEAFF
clone_size: NA; d_call: NA; v_call: TRBV10-1; j_call: TRBJ2-3; cdr3_nt: TGCGCCAGCAGTGGAGCGTCAGGCCGAGGTACGCAGTATTTT; cdr3_aa: CASSGASGRGTQYF
clone_size: once; d_call: TRBD1; v_call: TRBV5-6; j_call: TRBJ2-1; cdr3_nt: TGTGCCAGCAGCGCAGCCGGGACAGGGAACAATGAGCAGTTCTTC; cdr3_aa: CASSAAGTGNNEQFF
clone_size: NA; d_call: NA; v_call: TRBV9; j_call: TRBJ2-3; cdr3_nt: TGTGCCAGCGGGGCGGGTGGTGCAGATACGCAGTATTTT; cdr3_aa: CASGAGGADTQYF
clone_size: NA; d_call: NA; v_call: TRBV29-1; j_call: TRBJ1-5; cdr3_nt: TGCAGCGAAAATCAGCCCCAGCATTTT; cdr3_aa: CSENQPQHF
clone_size: NA; d_call: NA; v_call: TRBV2; j_call: TRBJ2-3; cdr3_nt: TGTGCGTACAAAGGGTACGTTTTGAAGACGCAGTATTTT; cdr3_aa: CAYKGYVLKTQYF
clone_size: once; d_call: NA; v_call: TRBV11-2; j_call: TRBJ2-5; cdr3_nt: TGTGCCAGCAGCCCCAACTTAGAGACCCAGTACTTC; cdr3_aa: CASSPNLETQYF
clone_size: NA; d_call: TRBD2; v_call: TRBV11-2; j_call: TRBJ2-4; cdr3_nt: TGTGCCAGCGGTTTACTAGCGGGTCCTAGGCTAGCCAAAAACATTCAGTACTTC; cdr3_aa: CASGLLAGPRLAKNIQYF
clone_size: NA; d_call: NA; v_call: TRBV28; j_call: TRBJ1-2; cdr3_nt: TGTGCCAGCAGTTTTTGGGGGAGGAACTATGGCTACACCTTC; cdr3_aa: CASSFWGRNYGYTF
clone_size: NA; d_call: NA; v_call: TRBV11-2; j_call: TRBJ1-3; cdr3_nt: TGTGCCAGCAGCTGGATGACAGGACAACCCTCTGGAAACACCATATATTTT; cdr3_aa: CASSWMTGQPSGNTIYF
clone_size: NA; d_call: TRBD2; v_call: TRBV4-1; j_call: TRBJ2-3; cdr3_nt: TGCGCCAGCAGCCGATCACTAGCGGGAAGCACAGGTACGCAGTATTTT; cdr3_aa: CASSRSLAGSTGTQYF
clone_size: few; d_call: NA; v_call: TRBV27; j_call: TRBJ2-1; cdr3_nt: TGTGCCAGCAGTTTCCCCGACAATGAGCAGTTCTTC; cdr3_aa: CASSFPDNEQFF
clone_size: NA; d_call: NA; v_call: TRBV5-6; j_call: TRBJ2-6; cdr3_nt: TGTGCCAGCAGCTTCCGGGACCCAACCTCTGGGGCCAACGTCCTGACTTTC; cdr3_aa: CASSFRDPTSGANVLTF
clone_size: NA; d_call: NA; v_call: TRBV7-8; j_call: TRBJ2-2; cdr3_nt: TGTGCCAGCAGCTTACCCCGCGGATTGTCGGGTTGGAACACCGGGGAGCTGTTTTTT; cdr3_aa: CASSLPRGLSGWNTGELFF
clone_size: NA; d_call: TRBD1; v_call: TRBV4-1; j_call: TRBJ2-5; cdr3_nt: TGCGCCAGCAGCCGACGGGGACAGGAGCTCCAAGAGACCCAGTACTTC; cdr3_aa: CASSRRGQELQETQYF
clone_size: NA; d_call: NA; v_call: TRBV4-1; j_call: TRBJ2-7; cdr3_nt: TGCGCCAGCAGCCAGGGGACCACCTACGAGCAGTACTTC; cdr3_aa: CASSQGTTYEQYF
clone_size: NA; d_call: NA; v_call: TRBV28; j_call: TRBJ2-3; cdr3_nt: TGTGCCAGCAGTTCCCAATTATCCACAGATACGCAGTATTTT; cdr3_aa: CASSSQLSTDTQYF
clone_size: NA; d_call: NA; v_call: TRBV28; j_call: TRBJ1-5; cdr3_nt: TGTGCCAGCAGTTTGGCAGGGCAATATAGCAATCAGCCCCAGCATTTT; cdr3_aa: CASSLAGQYSNQPQHF
clone_size: NA; d_call: NA; v_call: TRBV6-1; j_call: TRBJ1-2; cdr3_nt: TGTGCCAGCAGATCCATCTGGGGAGGGGATGGCTACACCTTC; cdr3_aa: CASRSIWGGDGYTF
clone_size: NA; d_call: NA; v_call: TRBV5-6; j_call: TRBJ2-7; cdr3_nt: TGTGCCAGCAGCCAAGAGCCTTCCTACGAGCAGTACTTC; cdr3_aa: CASSQEPSYEQYF
clone_size: NA; d_call: NA; v_call: TRBV27; j_call: TRBJ2-7; cdr3_nt: TGTGCCAGCAGTCCCATAAATCTGGGGCTGACCTACGAGCAGTACTTC; cdr3_aa: CASSPINLGLTYEQYF
clone_size: NA; d_call: NA; v_call: TRBV28; j_call: TRBJ2-3; cdr3_nt: TGTGCCAGCACCCCTCTTAGGCGCCGGGAGTATGGAACAGATACGCAGTATTTT; cdr3_aa: CASTPLRRREYGTDTQYF
clone_size: NA; d_call: NA; v_call: TRBV11-2; j_call: TRBJ2-7; cdr3_nt: TGTGCCAGCAGCTTAGGGGCCAGCGCGATTTCCTACGAGCAGTACTTC; cdr3_aa: CASSLGASAISYEQYF